This is a list of T cell receptor beta chains from one sample in a study of blood T cell repertoires in COVID-19. Profiled with immunoSEQ multiplex PCR; TCRdb holds only in-frame clones, not every one. The table includes hundreds of thousands of clones, 70% to 90% detected once. The specimen was peripheral blood. These receptors originate from a human donor in a cohort sampled during active COVID-19. Both conserved end residues are part of each CDR3. The D gene is left open where the match is weak. Clone size, where shown, is once, few, many, or a class for clones that have expanded.

d_gene: TRBD2
abundance: few
len: 14
j_gene: TRBJ2-1
v_gene: TRBV7-3
CDR3aa: CASSSASGYNEQFF
CDR3nt: TGTGCCAGCAGCTCGGCTAGCGGATACAATGAGCAGTTCTTC

d_gene: NA
abundance: once
len: 13
j_gene: TRBJ1-1
v_gene: TRBV28
CDR3aa: CASTVGLNTEAFF
CDR3nt: TGTGCCAGCACTGTCGGGTTGAACACTGAAGCTTTCTTT

d_gene: NA
abundance: few
len: 14
j_gene: TRBJ2-7
v_gene: TRBV29-1
CDR3aa: CSVELVSTRYEQYF
CDR3nt: TGCAGCGTTGAATTGGTCAGTACCCGATACGAGCAGTACTTC

d_gene: TRBD2
abundance: NA
len: 16
j_gene: TRBJ2-7
v_gene: TRBV28
CDR3aa: CASSGGWEGSSYEQYF
CDR3nt: TGTGCCAGCAGTGGAGGATGGGAGGGCAGCTCCTACGAGCAGTACTTC

d_gene: NA
abundance: NA
len: 19
j_gene: TRBJ2-5
v_gene: TRBV7-9
CDR3aa: CASSYPGGLPLLYQETQYF
CDR3nt: TGTGCCAGCAGCTACCCGGGTGGCCTTCCCCTTCTGTACCAAGAGACCCAGTACTTC

d_gene: TRBD2
abundance: NA
len: 15
j_gene: TRBJ2-7
v_gene: TRBV18
CDR3aa: CASSPRAGGEHEQYF
CDR3nt: TGTGCCAGCTCACCACGAGCGGGGGGAGAACACGAGCAGTACTTC

d_gene: NA
abundance: NA
len: 12
j_gene: TRBJ1-1
v_gene: TRBV30
CDR3aa: CAWSVPPQKAFF
CDR3nt: TGTGCCTGGAGTGTACCTCCACAAAAGGCTTTCTTT

d_gene: NA
abundance: NA
len: 14
j_gene: TRBJ2-3
v_gene: TRBV5-1
CDR3aa: CASSFLDSTDTQYF
CDR3nt: TGCGCCAGCAGCTTCTTGGACTCTACAGATACGCAGTATTTT

d_gene: NA
abundance: NA
len: 15
j_gene: TRBJ1-4
v_gene: TRBV5-6
CDR3aa: CASSWRQERNEKLFF
CDR3nt: TGTGCCAGCAGCTGGAGACAGGAAAGGAATGAAAAACTGTTTTTT

d_gene: TRBD1
abundance: NA
len: 13
j_gene: TRBJ2-5
v_gene: TRBV7-3
CDR3aa: CASSPGTVETQYF
CDR3nt: TGTGCCAGCAGCCCCGGGACAGTCGAGACCCAGTACTTC

d_gene: NA
abundance: once
len: 12
j_gene: TRBJ1-5
v_gene: TRBV28
CDR3aa: CASSGGNQPQHF
CDR3nt: TGTGCCAGCAGTGGGGGGAATCAGCCCCAGCATTTT

d_gene: TRBD2
abundance: NA
len: 15
j_gene: TRBJ2-1
v_gene: TRBV4-3
CDR3aa: CASSQDRRTSNEQFF
CDR3nt: TGCGCCAGCAGCCAAGATCGTAGGACTAGCAATGAGCAGTTCTTC

d_gene: TRBD2
abundance: NA
len: 15
j_gene: TRBJ2-1
v_gene: TRBV5-4
CDR3aa: CASSPNLASGDEQFF
CDR3nt: TGTGCCAGCAGCCCAAACCTCGCTAGCGGCGATGAGCAGTTCTTC

d_gene: NA
abundance: once
len: 13
j_gene: TRBJ2-3
v_gene: TRBV24-1
CDR3aa: CATPNGVADTQYF
CDR3nt: TGTGCCACCCCGAACGGGGTTGCAGATACGCAGTATTTT

d_gene: NA
abundance: NA
len: 15
j_gene: TRBJ1-2
v_gene: TRBV4-2
CDR3aa: CASSQEVRGDYDYTF
CDR3nt: TGTGCCAGCAGCCAAGAGGTCCGAGGGGACTATGACTACACCTTC

d_gene: TRBD1
abundance: NA
len: 16
j_gene: TRBJ2-7
v_gene: TRBV27
CDR3aa: CASSVHRGLGQYEQYF
CDR3nt: TGTGCCAGCAGTGTGCACAGGGGGCTGGGGCAATACGAGCAGTACTTC

d_gene: NA
abundance: NA
len: 16
j_gene: TRBJ1-2
v_gene: TRBV5-1
CDR3aa: CASSTGGPKINYGYTF
CDR3nt: TGCGCCAGCAGCACGGGGGGTCCAAAAATAAACTATGGCTACACCTTC

d_gene: TRBD1
abundance: NA
len: 14
j_gene: TRBJ1-2
v_gene: TRBV29-1
CDR3aa: CSVQRTGGMYGYTF
CDR3nt: TGCAGCGTTCAACGGACAGGGGGCATGTATGGCTACACCTTC

d_gene: TRBD1
abundance: NA
len: 15
j_gene: TRBJ1-2
v_gene: TRBV28
CDR3aa: CASSLLRQGSYGYTF
CDR3nt: TGTGCCAGCAGTTTACTACGACAGGGAAGCTATGGCTACACCTTC

d_gene: NA
abundance: NA
len: 12
j_gene: TRBJ2-7
v_gene: TRBV28
CDR3aa: CASSNTGNEQYF
CDR3nt: TGTGCCAGCAGCAACACAGGGAACGAGCAGTACTTC

d_gene: TRBD1
abundance: NA
len: 14
j_gene: TRBJ1-4
v_gene: TRBV5-1
CDR3aa: CASSLTGGAEKLFF
CDR3nt: TGCGCCAGCAGCCTGACAGGGGGCGCGGAAAAACTGTTTTTT

d_gene: NA
abundance: NA
len: 15
j_gene: TRBJ2-1
v_gene: TRBV9
CDR3aa: CASSREGSPYNEQFF
CDR3nt: TGTGCCAGCAGCCGCGAGGGAAGCCCCTACAATGAGCAGTTCTTC

d_gene: TRBD2
abundance: NA
len: 16
j_gene: TRBJ2-7
v_gene: TRBV6-2/TRBV6-3
CDR3aa: CASSYSSLAGGYEQYF
CDR3nt: TGTGCCAGCAGTTACTCCTCTCTAGCGGGGGGCTACGAGCAGTACTTC

d_gene: TRBD1
abundance: NA
len: 15
j_gene: TRBJ2-2
v_gene: TRBV10-3
CDR3aa: CAISGTGAYTGELFF
CDR3nt: TGTGCCATCAGTGGGACAGGGGCCTACACCGGGGAGCTGTTTTTT

d_gene: NA
abundance: NA
len: 13
j_gene: TRBJ1-1
v_gene: TRBV19
CDR3aa: CAMLARAPPWAFF
CDR3nt: TGTGCCATGCTAGCCCGGGCCCCACCATGGGCTTTCTTT

d_gene: TRBD1
abundance: NA
len: 15
j_gene: TRBJ2-5
v_gene: TRBV7-2
CDR3aa: CASSFDRGQAETQYF
CDR3nt: TGTGCCAGCAGCTTCGACAGGGGGCAAGCAGAGACCCAGTACTTC

d_gene: NA
abundance: once
len: 16
j_gene: TRBJ1-4
v_gene: TRBV27
CDR3aa: CASSLTAGGFGEKLFF
CDR3nt: TGTGCCAGCAGTTTGACGGCAGGAGGTTTTGGGGAAAAACTGTTTTTT

d_gene: NA
abundance: NA
len: 13
j_gene: TRBJ1-1
v_gene: TRBV5-8
CDR3aa: CASSPGRGFGAFF
CDR3nt: TGTGCCAGCAGCCCCGGAAGGGGGTTTGGAGCTTTCTTT

d_gene: NA
abundance: once
len: 15
j_gene: TRBJ2-7
v_gene: TRBV5-6
CDR3aa: CASRQGFLGSYEQYF
CDR3nt: TGTGCCAGCAGGCAGGGATTTTTGGGGTCCTACGAGCAGTACTTC

d_gene: NA
abundance: NA
len: 17
j_gene: TRBJ1-5
v_gene: TRBV7-9
CDR3aa: CASSFALSVFRNQPQHF
CDR3nt: TGTGCCAGCAGCTTTGCGTTGTCCGTCTTTCGGAATCAGCCCCAGCATTTT

d_gene: NA
abundance: once
len: 14
j_gene: TRBJ1-2
v_gene: TRBV11-2
CDR3aa: CASSPVGQSYGYTF
CDR3nt: TGTGCCAGCTCTCCCGTCGGACAAAGCTATGGCTACACCTTC

d_gene: NA
abundance: NA
len: 12
j_gene: TRBJ1-1
v_gene: TRBV5-1
CDR3aa: CASTNSNTEAFF
CDR3nt: TGCGCCAGCACGAACAGTAACACTGAAGCTTTCTTT

d_gene: NA
abundance: NA
len: 13
j_gene: TRBJ2-7
v_gene: TRBV25-1
CDR3aa: CASREAGIPEQYF
CDR3nt: TGTGCCAGCAGGGAGGCAGGAATACCCGAGCAGTACTTC

d_gene: NA
abundance: NA
len: 14
j_gene: TRBJ2-7
v_gene: TRBV18
CDR3aa: CASSPRQGLYEQYF
CDR3nt: TGTGCCAGCTCACCCCGACAGGGACTCTACGAGCAGTACTTC

d_gene: NA
abundance: once
len: 15
j_gene: TRBJ2-7
v_gene: TRBV27
CDR3aa: CASSWHRDFDYEQYF
CDR3nt: TGTGCCAGCAGTTGGCACCGGGACTTTGACTACGAGCAGTACTTC

d_gene: TRBD2
abundance: NA
len: 14
j_gene: TRBJ2-1
v_gene: TRBV13
CDR3aa: CASASGGTYNEQFF
CDR3nt: TGTGCCAGCGCCAGCGGGGGGACCTACAATGAGCAGTTCTTC

d_gene: NA
abundance: NA
len: 15
j_gene: TRBJ1-1
v_gene: TRBV9
CDR3aa: CASSEGGTQNTEAFF
CDR3nt: TGTGCCAGCAGCGAGGGGGGGACTCAGAACACTGAAGCTTTCTTT

d_gene: NA
abundance: NA
len: 14
j_gene: TRBJ1-4
v_gene: TRBV7-3
CDR3aa: CASSSGVRREKLFF
CDR3nt: TGTGCCAGCAGCTCGGGGGTGCGAAGGGAAAAACTGTTTTTT

d_gene: TRBD2
abundance: NA
len: 17
j_gene: TRBJ2-7
v_gene: TRBV4-3
CDR3aa: CASSKGLAGSIDYEQYF
CDR3nt: TGCGCCAGCAGCAAGGGACTAGCGGGCTCAATTGACTACGAGCAGTACTTC

d_gene: NA
abundance: NA
len: 13
j_gene: TRBJ1-1
v_gene: TRBV9
CDR3aa: CASKREANTEAFF
CDR3nt: TGTGCCAGCAAGCGGGAGGCGAACACTGAAGCTTTCTTT

d_gene: TRBD1
abundance: NA
len: 16
j_gene: TRBJ2-5
v_gene: TRBV28
CDR3aa: CASSTASGGGQETQYF
CDR3nt: TGTGCCAGCAGTACGGCGTCAGGGGGCGGGCAAGAGACCCAGTACTTC

d_gene: TRBD2
abundance: NA
len: 17
j_gene: TRBJ2-1
v_gene: TRBV5-5
CDR3aa: CASSPGTSGRDYNEQFF
CDR3nt: TGTGCCAGCAGCCCCGGGACTAGCGGTCGAGACTACAATGAGCAGTTCTTC

d_gene: NA
abundance: NA
len: 16
j_gene: TRBJ1-6
v_gene: TRBV6-6
CDR3aa: CASSYSRDSAPSPLHF
CDR3nt: TGTGCCAGCAGTTACTCCCGGGACTCAGCGCCTTCACCCCTCCACTTT

d_gene: NA
abundance: NA
len: 16
j_gene: TRBJ2-6
v_gene: TRBV4-2
CDR3aa: CASSPNPGSGANVLTF
CDR3nt: TGTGCCAGCAGCCCAAACCCGGGATCTGGGGCCAACGTCCTGACTTTC

d_gene: TRBD2
abundance: NA
len: 16
j_gene: TRBJ2-7
v_gene: TRBV7-8
CDR3aa: CASSFGVGGFTYEQYF
CDR3nt: TGTGCCAGCAGCTTCGGTGTGGGAGGGTTCACCTACGAGCAGTACTTC

d_gene: NA
abundance: NA
len: 13
j_gene: TRBJ2-7
v_gene: TRBV27
CDR3aa: CASSLGAYSEQYF
CDR3nt: TGTGCCAGCAGTTTGGGGGCCTATAGCGAGCAGTACTTC

d_gene: NA
abundance: NA
len: 14
j_gene: TRBJ2-1
v_gene: TRBV2
CDR3aa: CASNPTPGVGEQFF
CDR3nt: TGTGCCAGCAACCCTACTCCGGGAGTGGGTGAGCAGTTCTTC

d_gene: TRBD2
abundance: NA
len: 17
j_gene: TRBJ2-7
v_gene: TRBV11-2
CDR3aa: CASSFPPERGASYEQYF
CDR3nt: TGTGCCAGCAGCTTTCCTCCCGAGCGGGGGGCCTCCTACGAGCAGTACTTC

d_gene: NA
abundance: NA
len: 14
j_gene: TRBJ1-4
v_gene: TRBV27
CDR3aa: CASSLRGINEKLFF
CDR3nt: TGTGCCAGCAGTTTACGGGGGATTAATGAAAAACTGTTTTTT

d_gene: TRBD2
abundance: NA
len: 16
j_gene: TRBJ2-5
v_gene: TRBV5-1
CDR3aa: CASSLAGLADVETQYF
CDR3nt: TGCGCCAGCAGCTTGGCAGGTCTAGCGGATGTGGAGACCCAGTACTTC

d_gene: NA
abundance: NA
len: 15
j_gene: TRBJ2-7
v_gene: TRBV28
CDR3aa: CAVIEGVGLSYEQYF
CDR3nt: TGTGCCGTGATAGAGGGGGTGGGGCTCTCCTACGAGCAGTACTTC

d_gene: NA
abundance: NA
len: 13
j_gene: TRBJ1-2
v_gene: TRBV28
CDR3aa: CASSIRQRNGYTF
CDR3nt: TGTGCCAGCAGCATCCGACAGAGGAATGGCTACACCTTC

d_gene: NA
abundance: NA
len: 15
j_gene: TRBJ1-1
v_gene: TRBV5-1
CDR3aa: CASSAERQVNTEAFF
CDR3nt: TGCGCCAGCAGCGCGGAAAGACAGGTAAACACTGAAGCTTTCTTT

d_gene: NA
abundance: NA
len: 13
j_gene: TRBJ1-1
v_gene: TRBV19
CDR3aa: CASSTTMNTEAFF
CDR3nt: TGTGCCAGTAGTACGACAATGAACACTGAAGCTTTCTTT

d_gene: TRBD1
abundance: NA
len: 17
j_gene: TRBJ1-3
v_gene: TRBV4-3
CDR3aa: CASSPYPGQGAGNTIYF
CDR3nt: TGCGCCAGCAGCCCCTATCCGGGACAGGGAGCGGGAAACACCATATATTTT

d_gene: NA
abundance: NA
len: 15
j_gene: TRBJ2-7
v_gene: TRBV18
CDR3aa: CASSPPGKRRGEQYF
CDR3nt: TGTGCCAGCTCACCACCGGGTAAAAGGCGGGGTGAGCAGTACTTC

d_gene: NA
abundance: NA
len: 17
j_gene: TRBJ1-1
v_gene: TRBV13
CDR3aa: CASSLGPPLAVDTEAFF
CDR3nt: TGTGCCAGCAGCTTAGGCCCCCCCTTAGCGGTAGACACTGAAGCTTTCTTT

d_gene: NA
abundance: NA
len: 16
j_gene: TRBJ2-6
v_gene: TRBV7-8
CDR3aa: CASSLGLNSGANVLTF
CDR3nt: TGTGCCAGCAGCTTAGGACTGAACTCTGGGGCCAACGTCCTGACTTTC

d_gene: TRBD2
abundance: NA
len: 15
j_gene: TRBJ2-7
v_gene: TRBV27
CDR3aa: CASSSLSGRGYEQYF
CDR3nt: TGTGCCAGCAGTAGCCTTAGCGGGAGGGGATACGAGCAGTACTTC